The T cell receptor (beta chain) described here comes from a study of blood T cell repertoires in COVID-19. At the level of the study: T cells, B-cell-depleted T cells, or PBMCs supplied cDNA or gDNA.

Comment on this clone: At one of its ends the junction is not consistent with the germline gene, which may arise from a read error. Other DNA sequences of this sample code for an identical CDR3.

Under the authors' procedure: The authors estimated nucleated cell counts from reference gene primer amplification. Here immunoSEQ multiplex PCR was the method, and the copy in TCRdb shows in-frame clones only, minus some. D and trimming come from the DNA, and the V and J calls and clone size come from that table. The sample has about 250,000 clones; approximately 89% are singletons. Contact with a PCR-confirmed or clinician-diagnosed COVID-19 case occurred within 2 weeks of entry. The specimen was PBMCs or T cells enriched from blood (not recorded which). The sequence came from a middle-aged woman who had been exposed to COVID-19.

DNA for the CDR3: TGTGCCAGCAGAGCGGGTACAGCCAGCAATCAGCCCCAGCATTTT. Its protein is CASRAGTASNQPQHF. The chain carries TRBV5-1 and TRBJ1-5; D is undetermined. In germline, CDR1 is SGHRS, CDR2 YFSETQ. This CDR3 has 15 residues.